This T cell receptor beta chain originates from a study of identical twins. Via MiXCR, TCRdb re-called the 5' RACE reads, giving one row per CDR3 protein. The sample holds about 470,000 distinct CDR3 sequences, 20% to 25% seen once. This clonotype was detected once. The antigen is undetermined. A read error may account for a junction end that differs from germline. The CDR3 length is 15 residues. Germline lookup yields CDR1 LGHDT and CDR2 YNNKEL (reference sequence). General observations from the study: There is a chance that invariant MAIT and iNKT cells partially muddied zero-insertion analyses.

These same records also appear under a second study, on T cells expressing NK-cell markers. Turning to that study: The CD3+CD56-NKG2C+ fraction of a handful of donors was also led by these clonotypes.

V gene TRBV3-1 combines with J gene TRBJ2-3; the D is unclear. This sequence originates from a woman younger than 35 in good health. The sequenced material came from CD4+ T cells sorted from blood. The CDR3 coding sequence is TGTGCCAGCACCCAAACCCCAACCCTAAAGGATACGCAGTATTTT. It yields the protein CASTQTPTLKDTQYF.